These 3 T cell receptor beta chains were sequenced from one sample in a study of cytomegalovirus exposure and HLA in healthy donors. The PCR made use of 60 Vbeta and 13 Jbeta primers. Clones were read by immunoSEQ multiplex PCR, and TCRdb kept only the in-frame ones, dropping some. This table holds tens of thousands of clones, 75% found once. Sequenced: PBMCs. The receptors shown here come from a woman in her forties in good health and CMV-seropositive.

The rearrangement joins TRBV9 to TRBJ2-1, with 15 nucleotides matching TRBD2. CDR1 SGDLS and CDR2 YYNGEE come from the germline V gene. The CDR3 runs to 15 residues. Trimming took 4 bases from V and 10 from J; bases not matched to a gene: 6. Here the CDR3 reads CASSSGLAGGPEQFF. The CDR3 DNA follows: TGTGCCAGCAGCTCAGGACTAGCGGGGGGGCCCGAGCAGTTCTTC.

J is TRBJ1-2 and V is TRBV18, with a possible D match to TRBD1 (5 bases). CDR1 and CDR2 from the germline V gene are KGHSH and LQKENI. This CDR3 comprises 13 residues. V lost 6 bases to trimming and J lost 1 base, with 9 bases between them. The CDR3 reads CASSPQGNYGYTF. CDR3 sequence (DNA): TGTGCCAGCTCCCCTCAGGGTAACTATGGCTACACCTTC.

The chain carries TRBV11-3 and TRBJ1-1; possible D gene TRBD1, 5 bases. CDR1 is SGHNT and CDR2 is YENEEA in the germline V gene. The CDR3 sequence is 13 residues long. Trimming took 3 bases from V and 3 from J, leaving 8 bases between them. CDR3 DNA sequence: TGTGCCAGCAGCTTTGGGGGGGACACTGAAGCTTTCTTT. It specifies CASSFGGDTEAFF.